This passage covers 4 T cell receptor beta chains from one sample sequenced in a study of blood T cell repertoires in COVID-19. Generated by immunoSEQ multiplex PCR, the TCRdb table keeps only in-frame clones and is missing some. Of some 70,000 clones in the sample, approximately 90% are singletons; the top ten hold roughly a tenth. Input material: PBMCs or T cells enriched from blood (not recorded which). The receptors originated from a woman between 40 and 55 years old who had recovered from COVID-19.

The V gene is TRBV6-5, the J gene TRBJ1-5, with D tentatively TRBD1 (5 bases). CDR1 is MNHEY and CDR2 is SVGAGI in the germline V gene. The V end lost 5 bases, the J end lost 1 base, and 12 bases lay between the germline ends. The CDR3 totals 15 residues. The CDR3 region is CASSPRGQSNQPQHF. The CDR3 bases are TGTGCCAGCAGTCCCCGTGGACAAAGCAATCAGCCCCAGCATTTT.

The J gene is TRBJ1-2, the V gene TRBV19; D perhaps matches TRBD1 (6 bases). V was clipped by 5 bases and J by 1 base, with 14 bases between them. The CDR3 runs to 15 residues. Germline-derived CDR1 and CDR2 are LNHDA and SQIVND (reference sequence). CDR3 region: CASSAGTSNNYGYTF. The DNA for the CDR3 is TGTGCCAGTAGTGCCGGGACATCCAATAACTATGGCTACACCTTC.

V usage is TRBV5-6 and J usage is TRBJ2-7; D gene unclear. CDR1 is SGHDT, CDR2 YYEEEE, per germline. CDR3 length equals 12 residues. Trimming pared 4 bases from V and 7 bases from J, leaving 12 bases between. CDR3 sequence (DNA): TGTGCCAGCAGCATCTTTTTCGGGGAGCAGTACTTC. Amino acid sequence: CASSIFFGEQYF.

The J gene is TRBJ2-7, the V gene TRBV7-2, with 8 bases fitting TRBD1. J gave up 6 bases and V 5 bases, and 9 bases lay outside the gene matches. CDR1 is SGHTA, CDR2 FQGNSA, per germline. The CDR3 has 14 residues. The CDR3 sequence is CASSDAQGASEQYF. The CDR3 DNA reads TGTGCCAGCAGCGATGCGCAGGGGGCGAGCGAGCAGTACTTC.